The 6 T cell receptor beta chains in this list originate from one sample, sequenced in a study of T cells in localized non-small cell lung cancer. Profiling relied on immunoSEQ multiplex PCR, and the TCRdb table lists in-frame clones only, not all of them. The table shows about 76,000 clones, with 70% to 85% occurring only once. This specimen consisted of peripheral blood, obtained before any cancer treatment. These receptor sequences come from a female donor aged 60 or older with stage I lung adenocarcinoma.

The chain links TRBV9 to TRBJ2-1, with 9 positions matching TRBD2. V dropped 0 bases and J dropped 8; count of bases not matched to a gene: 9. The CDR3 runs to 16 residues. CDR1 and CDR2 from the germline V gene are SGDLS and YYNGEE. In DNA, the CDR3 is TGTGCCAGCAGCGTAGACGTGACTAGCGGTACCTATGAGCAGTTCTTC. This sequence encodes CASSVDVTSGTYEQFF.

The chain couples TRBV21-1 to TRBJ1-1. TRBV21-1 is a documented pseudogene. This CDR3 contains 17 residues. The chain's CDR3 is CASSKARGGRMSTEAFF. CDR3 coding DNA: TGTGCCAGCAGCAAAGCGCGGGGGGGGCGAATGAGCACTGAAGCTTTCTTT.

The chain employs TRBV5-6 and TRBJ2-7; 11 bases match TRBD2. This CDR3 region has 16 residues. Per germline, CDR1 SGHDT and CDR2 YYEEEE. V shed 4 bases and J 7 bases; nucleotides not matched to a gene: 13. The chain's CDR3 is CASSPALAGVRGEQYF. CDR3 DNA: TGTGCCAGCAGCCCAGCACTAGCGGGAGTCCGCGGGGAGCAGTACTTC. The complete variable domain, with remaining parts taken from reference TRBV5-6 and TRBJ2-7, reads DAGVTQSPTHLIKTRGQQVTLRCSPKSGHDTVSWYQQALGQGPQFIFQYYEEEERQRGNFPDRFSGHQFPNYSSELNVNALLLGDSALYLCASSPALAGVRGEQYFGPGTRLTVT.

The DNA for the CDR3 is TGTGCCAGCAGGTCGGGCCATTCTAGGAACACCATATATTTT. Protein: CASRSGHSRNTIYF. The chain has TRBV28 and TRBJ1-3; D remains unclear. The CDR3 runs 14 residues. Germline V gene sequence: CDR1 MDHEN, CDR2 SYDVKM. With 6 bases removed from V and 7 bases from J, the gap between germline ends came to 16 bases. Using reference TRBV28 and TRBJ1-3 for the parts outside the CDR3, the full variable domain is DVKVTQSSRYLVKRTGEKVFLECVQDMDHENMFWYRQDPGLGLRLIYFSYDVKMKEKGDIPEGYSVSREKKERFSLILESASTNQTSMYLCASRSGHSRNTIYFGEGSWLTVV.

V usage is TRBV29-1 and J usage is TRBJ2-1; TRBD1 or TRBD2 may be the D gene (5 bases each). The CDR3 covers 14 residues. The germline V gene has CDR1 SQVTM and CDR2 ANQGSEA. Trimming removed 6 bases at V and 0 bases at J, with 12 bases between. The CDR3 nucleotides are TGCAGCGTCTCCGGGACCAGCTCCTACAATGAGCAGTTCTTC. Its protein product is CSVSGTSSYNEQFF.

V is TRBV7-6 and J is TRBJ1-2, with 7 bases identical to TRBD1. J gave up 7 bases and V 5 bases, and 7 bases lay outside the gene matches. Germline V gene data show CDR1 as SGHVS and CDR2 as FNYEAQ. The CDR3 runs 13 residues. CDR3 residues: CASSVSGGAGYTF. CDR3 sequence (DNA): TGTGCCAGCAGCGTATCAGGGGGAGCTGGCTACACCTTC. The full variable domain, completed using reference TRBV7-6 and TRBJ1-2, is GAGVSQSPRYKVTKRGQDVALRCDPISGHVSLYWYRQALGQGPEFLTYFNYEAQQDKSGLPNDRFSAERPEGSISTLTIQRTEQRDSAMYRCASSVSGGAGYTFGSGTRLTVV.